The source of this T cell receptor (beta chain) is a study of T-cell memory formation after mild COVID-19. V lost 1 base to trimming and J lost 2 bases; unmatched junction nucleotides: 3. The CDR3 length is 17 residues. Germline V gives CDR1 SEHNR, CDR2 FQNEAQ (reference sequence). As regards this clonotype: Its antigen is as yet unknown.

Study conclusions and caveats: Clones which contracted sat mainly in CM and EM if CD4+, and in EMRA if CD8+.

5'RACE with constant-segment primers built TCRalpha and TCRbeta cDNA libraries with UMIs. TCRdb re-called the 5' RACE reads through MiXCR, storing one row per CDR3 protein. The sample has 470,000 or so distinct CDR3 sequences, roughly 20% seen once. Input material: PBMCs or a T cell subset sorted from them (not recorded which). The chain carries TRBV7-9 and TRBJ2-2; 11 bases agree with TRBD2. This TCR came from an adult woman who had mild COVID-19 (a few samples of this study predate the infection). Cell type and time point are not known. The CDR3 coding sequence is TGTGCCAGCAGCTTAGTGACTAGCGGGGCAAACACCGGGGAGCTGTTTTTT. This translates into CASSLVTSGANTGELFF.